Each of the 21 T cell receptor beta chains below was sequenced from the same sample in a study of blood T cell repertoires in COVID-19. Libraries were prepared by immunoSEQ multiplex PCR; TCRdb keeps only in-frame clonotypes and omits some of them. The sample includes about 89,000 clones, about 83% of them seen just once. The sequenced material came from peripheral blood. Every receptor here comes from a human donor in a cohort sampled during active COVID-19.

The chain joins TRBV5-1 to TRBJ2-3, with D tentatively TRBD1 (6 bases). V lost 5 bases to trimming and J lost 4 bases, with 14 bases between them. CDR3 length equals 14 residues. In germline, CDR1 is SGHRS, CDR2 YFSETQ. Written as DNA, the CDR3 is TGCGCCAGCAGGAAACAGGGATCCGCAGATACGCAGTATTTT. Translation gives CASRKQGSADTQYF.

The genes are TRBV5-6 and TRBJ2-2; 8 bases fit TRBD2. From germline, CDR1 is SGHDT and CDR2 YYEEEE. With V trimmed by 0 bases and J by 8 bases, 12 bases remained unmatched. CDR3 size: 17 residues. CDR3: CASSLEGIGLAGGELFF. CDR3 coding DNA: TGTGCCAGCAGCTTGGAGGGTATCGGACTAGCAGGTGGGGAGCTGTTTTTT. The full variable domain, with the rest looked up from reference TRBV5-6 and TRBJ2-2, is DAGVTQSPTHLIKTRGQQVTLRCSPKSGHDTVSWYQQALGQGPQFIFQYYEEEERQRGNFPDRFSGHQFPNYSSELNVNALLLGDSALYLCASSLEGIGLAGGELFFGEGSRLTVL.

The gene calls are TRBV6-2 or TRBV6-3 and TRBJ2-1; D is ambiguous. V was shortened by 7 bases and J by 8 bases, with 9 bases between the two germline ends. Germline V gene sequence: CDR1 MNHEY, CDR2 SVGEGT. The CDR3 length is 11 residues. For the CDR3, the DNA is TGTGCCAGCATTTATGGGCATGAGCAGTTCTTC. Translated: CASIYGHEQFF.

This chain links TRBV2 with TRBJ2-7; D is uncertain. In germline, CDR1 is SNHLY, CDR2 FYNNEI. The CDR3 totals 12 residues. V was shortened by 6 bases and J by 5 bases, with 11 bases between the two germline ends. The CDR3 bases are TGTGCCAGCAGATACGACATCAACGAGCAGTACTTC. Amino acids: CASRYDINEQYF.

Regarding this clone: A junction end diverges from the germline sequence, so it may reflect a read error. V is TRBV3-1 (or the pseudogene TRBV3-2) and J is TRBJ2-5; no firm D call. CDR1 and CDR2 from the germline V gene are LGHDT and YNNKEL (reference sequence). CDR3 length: 13 residues. CDR3 DNA sequence: TGTGCCAGCAGCCAAGTGTACCAGGAGACCCAGTACTTC. Protein product: CASSQVYQETQYF.

This chain joins TRBV7-2 and TRBJ1-4, with unresolved D. The CDR3 covers 15 residues. Trimming took off 5 bases at V and 5 bases at J, with 15 bases between the two ends. Per the germline V gene, CDR1 is SGHTA and CDR2 is FQGNSA. The CDR3 nucleotides read TGTGCCAGCAGCGGCGGGGTAGGGTACAATGAAAAACTGTTTTTT. Translated, it gives CASSGGVGYNEKLFF.

As DNA, the CDR3 is TGTGCCAGTGGTGAGTTCTCCTACAATGAGCAGTTCTTC. This encodes CASGEFSYNEQFF. The chain uses TRBV25-1 and TRBJ2-1; no definite D call. Trimming took 9 bases from V and 0 from J, leaving 9 bases between them. CDR1 is MGHDK and CDR2 is SYGVNS in the germline V gene. The CDR3 covers 13 residues.

The chain is built from TRBV7-9 and TRBJ1-5, with D unresolved. Germline V gives CDR1 SEHNR, CDR2 FQNEAQ (reference sequence). V lost 0 bases and J 0 bases, leaving 9 bases between the germline ends. This CDR3 contains 16 residues. CDR3 residues: CASSLASGYSNQPQHF. In DNA form, the CDR3 reads TGTGCCAGCAGCTTAGCGAGCGGATATAGCAATCAGCCCCAGCATTTT.

The chain has TRBV19 and TRBJ2-1; 13 nucleotides line up with TRBD2. The CDR3 spans 19 residues. Germline CDR1 is LNHDA and CDR2 is SQIVND (reference sequence). V shed 0 bases, J shed 4 bases, and the junction held 9 bases outside the gene matches. CDR3 protein: CASSIEGLAGSPRYNEQFF. DNA for the CDR3: TGTGCCAGTAGTATAGAGGGACTAGCGGGATCCCCTAGATACAATGAGCAGTTCTTC.

This chain joins TRBV28 and TRBJ2-7; 12 bases are shared with TRBD2. CDR3 length: 16 residues. J was trimmed by 0 bases and V by 6 bases; bases with no gene match: 6. The germline gives CDR1 MDHEN, CDR2 SYDVKM. CDR3 coding DNA: TGTGCCAGCAGCCCCACTAGCGGGGGGAGCTCCTACGAGCAGTACTTC. Translation: CASSPTSGGSSYEQYF.

The chain carries TRBV11-2 and TRBJ2-5; D perhaps matches TRBD2 (6 bases). CDR1 is SGHAT and CDR2 is FQNNGV in the germline V gene. The CDR3 loop spans 15 amino acids. V was trimmed by 5 bases and J by 4 bases, leaving 17 bases between them. The CDR3 is CASSGGAASRETQYF. The CDR3 DNA is TGTGCCAGCAGCGGCGGGGCCGCCTCCCGAGAGACCCAGTACTTC.

CDR3 region: CASSPLRGLISYEQYF. CDR3 sequence (DNA): TGTGCCAGCAGCCCGCTCAGGGGGCTGATCTCCTACGAGCAGTACTTC. The J gene is TRBJ2-7, the V gene TRBV7-9, with TRBD1 matching 8 bases. J was trimmed by 0 bases and V by 5 bases; bases with no gene match: 9. The CDR3 totals 16 residues. Germline CDR1 and CDR2: SEHNR and FQNEAQ (reference sequence).

V gene TRBV18 combines with J gene TRBJ1-2, with TRBD1 identical over 11 bases. The CDR3 is made up of 15 amino acids. Germline V lookup: CDR1 KGHSH, CDR2 LQKENI. Losses at the gene ends were 5 bases for V and 5 bases for J; bases not matched to a gene: 7. Written as DNA, the CDR3 is TGTGCCAGCTCAGGAGGGACAGGGGGTCTTTATGGCTACACCTTC. Protein sequence: CASSGGTGGLYGYTF.

The chain carries TRBV27 and TRBJ2-7, with D maybe TRBD2 (5 bases). V lost 2 bases and J lost 6, with 17 bases in between. Germline V gene lookup returns CDR1 MNHEY and CDR2 SMNVEV (reference sequence). This CDR3 is 15 amino acids long. CDR3 coding DNA: TGTGCCAGCAGTTTACAGGTCCCAGCGGCGACCGAGCAGTACTTC. This codes for CASSLQVPAATEQYF.

This clone was recorded once. This chain uses TRBV3-1 (or the pseudogene TRBV3-2) with TRBJ2-1, with 7 bases matching TRBD2. CDR1 and CDR2 (germline): LGHDT, YNNKEL (reference sequence). The CDR3 extends over 15 amino acids. The J segment lost 8 bases and the V segment lost 1 base, leaving 8 bases of the junction unmatched. The CDR3 loop reads CASSQGNWGRDEQFF. Written as DNA, the CDR3 is TGTGCCAGCAGCCAAGGGAATTGGGGGAGGGATGAGCAGTTCTTC.

The CDR3 DNA is TGTGCCAGCAGTGCCTGGGGGAGGGGAGGCACAGATACGCAGTATTTT. It encodes CASSAWGRGGTDTQYF. This chain uses TRBV28 with TRBJ2-3; the match to TRBD2 covers 7 bases. The junction had 9 bases not matched to a gene; V was cut back by 5 bases and J by 1 base. Germline lookup yields CDR1 MDHEN and CDR2 SYDVKM. CDR3 length: 16 amino acids. The entire variable domain, with the rest obtained from reference TRBV28 and TRBJ2-3, is as follows: DVKVTQSSRYLVKRTGEKVFLECVQDMDHENMFWYRQDPGLGLRLIYFSYDVKMKEKGDIPEGYSVSREKKERFSLILESASTNQTSMYLCASSAWGRGGTDTQYFGPGTRLTVL.

The genes are TRBV5-4 and TRBJ2-5, with 13 bases matching TRBD2. CDR3 length equals 19 residues. The V gene's germline CDR1 is SGHNT and CDR2 YYREEE (reference sequence). V lost 4 bases, J lost 3 bases, and 15 bases stayed unmatched. CDR3 nucleotide sequence: TGTGCCAGCAGCCTACCAAACACGATTGGACTAGCGGGAGAAGAGACCCAGTACTTC. Its translation is CASSLPNTIGLAGEETQYF.

The chain combines TRBV14 with TRBJ2-4; weak D call: TRBD1 (6 bases). V was shortened by 8 bases and J by 2 bases, with 13 bases between the two germline ends. Per germline, CDR1 SGHDN and CDR2 FVKESK. The CDR3 is 14 residues long. The CDR3: CASSRQGSKNIQYF. The CDR3 DNA follows: TGTGCCAGCTCACGTCAGGGGTCCAAAAACATTCAGTACTTC.

This clone has just one count. The chain couples TRBV5-5 to TRBJ2-3, with 10 bases lining up with TRBD2. In germline, CDR1 is SGHKS, CDR2 YYEKEE (reference sequence). The CDR3 loop spans 18 amino acids. V was pared by 6 bases and J by 7 bases, with 20 bases of the junction left unmatched. This chain's CDR3 is CASTSRGLASGSVNTQYF. As DNA, the CDR3 is TGTGCCAGCACCTCGAGAGGGCTAGCTAGCGGGAGTGTCAATACGCAGTATTTT. The full variable domain, completed using reference TRBV5-5 and TRBJ2-3, is DAGVTQSPTHLIKTRGQQVTLRCSPISGHKSVSWYQQVLGQGPQFIFQYYEKEERGRGNFPDRFSARQFPNYSSELNVNALLLGDSALYLCASTSRGLASGSVNTQYFGPGTRLTVL.

CDR3 in amino acids: CASSLVFSGRETQYF. The CDR3 DNA sequence: TGTGCCAGCAGCTTAGTTTTTAGCGGGAGGGAGACCCAGTACTTC. The rearrangement joins TRBV7-3 to TRBJ2-5; TRBD2 aligns across 10 bases. The CDR3 is made up of 15 amino acids. Germline lookup yields CDR1 SGHTA and CDR2 FQGTGA. V was clipped by 2 bases and J by 5 bases; unmatched bases: 5.

J is TRBJ1-2 and V is TRBV14; D is undetermined. The germline V gene has CDR1 SGHDN and CDR2 FVKESK. The CDR3 runs to 13 residues. With 2 bases removed from V and 2 bases from J, the gap between germline ends came to 6 bases. CDR3 sequence: CASSQSRNYGYTF. The DNA of the CDR3 is TGTGCCAGCAGCCAATCGCGGAACTATGGCTACACCTTC.